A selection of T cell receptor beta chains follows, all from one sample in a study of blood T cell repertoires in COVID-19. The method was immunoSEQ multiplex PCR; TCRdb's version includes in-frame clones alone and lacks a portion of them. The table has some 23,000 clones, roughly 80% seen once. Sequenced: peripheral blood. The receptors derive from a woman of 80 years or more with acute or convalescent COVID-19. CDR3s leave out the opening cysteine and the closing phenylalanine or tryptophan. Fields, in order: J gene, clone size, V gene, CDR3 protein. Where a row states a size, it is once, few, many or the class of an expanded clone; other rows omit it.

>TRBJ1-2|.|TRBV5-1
ASRLGSGTTSGYT
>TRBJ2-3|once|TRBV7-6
ASSSRDSRTDTQY
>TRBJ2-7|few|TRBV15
ATSREGGQGLMGEQY
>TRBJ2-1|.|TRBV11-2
ASSLGGSGGEQF
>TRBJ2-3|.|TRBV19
ASSLRGSADTQY
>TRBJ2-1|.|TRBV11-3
ASSLRGSRNEQF
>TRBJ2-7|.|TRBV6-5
ASSITGNTYEQY
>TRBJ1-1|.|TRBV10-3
ATQTGGMNTEAF
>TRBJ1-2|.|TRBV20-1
SASRSAEGWGYT
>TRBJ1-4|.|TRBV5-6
ASSRPATNEKLF
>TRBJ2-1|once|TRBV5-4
ASSLFLGGSEQF
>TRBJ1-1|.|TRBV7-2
ASSLTVDTEAF
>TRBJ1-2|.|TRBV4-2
ASSQGDRSPYNYGYT
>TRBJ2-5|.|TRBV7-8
ASSLVGSGAWAQY
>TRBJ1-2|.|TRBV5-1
ASSLPTGANYGYT
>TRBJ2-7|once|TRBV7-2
ASSLVVGGDEQY
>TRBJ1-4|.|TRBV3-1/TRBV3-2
ASSTTGSEKLF
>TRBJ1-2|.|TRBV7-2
ASSFDRHYGYT